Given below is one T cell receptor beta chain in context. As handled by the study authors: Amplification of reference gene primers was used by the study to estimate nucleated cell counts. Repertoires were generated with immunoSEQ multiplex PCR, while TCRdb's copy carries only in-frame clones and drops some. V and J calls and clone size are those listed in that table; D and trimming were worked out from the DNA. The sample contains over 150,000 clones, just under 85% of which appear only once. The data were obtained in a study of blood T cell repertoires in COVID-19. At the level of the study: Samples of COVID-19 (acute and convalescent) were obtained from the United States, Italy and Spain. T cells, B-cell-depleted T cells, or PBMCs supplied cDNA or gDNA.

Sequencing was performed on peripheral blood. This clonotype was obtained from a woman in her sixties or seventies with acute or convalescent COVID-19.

CDR3 in DNA: TGTGCCAGCAGCTTGGACCGGACAGGGGGCCGACCCCTCCACTTT. Translated: CASSLDRTGGRPLHF. The V and J genes are TRBV5-5 and TRBJ1-6; 11 nucleotides match TRBD1. Germline V lookup: CDR1 SGHKS, CDR2 YYEKEE (reference sequence). With V trimmed by 0 bases and J by 12 bases, 5 bases remained unmatched. The CDR3 has 15 amino acids.